Below are 13 T cell receptor beta chains sequenced from a single sample in a study of regulatory T cells in long-lasting Graves disease. Specified time point: persistent/refractory GD, antithyroid drugs over 5 years with positive TRAb. Scientists built the TCR library using RNA that was extracted from PBMCs. CDR3 regions were amplified by Arm-PCR using iRepertoire HTBI primers to build TCR beta libraries. TCRdb redid the calling of the multiplex PCR reads with MiXCR, one entry per CDR3 protein. The sample has roughly 450,000 distinct CDR3 sequences; roughly a quarter are singletons. This specimen was peripheral blood mononuclear cells (PBMCs), taken when the disease was refractory, from a patient treated with antithyroid drugs. These receptors all stem from a female donor with Graves disease.

V is TRBV5-1 and J is TRBJ1-1; 8 bases are a match to TRBD1. J gave up 4 bases and V 4 bases, and 6 bases lay outside the gene matches. CDR3 length: 14 amino acids. Looked up from germline, CDR1 is SGHRS and CDR2 is YFSETQ. The CDR3 DNA follows: TGCGCCAGCAGCGGACGACAGGGGAGCACTGAAGCTTTCTTT. It specifies CASSGRQGSTEAFF.

Ten or more counts support this clonotype. V is TRBV2 and J is TRBJ2-7; possible D gene TRBD2, 6 bases. Germline V gives CDR1 SNHLY, CDR2 FYNNEI. The CDR3 is 14 amino acids. V dropped 6 bases and J dropped 0 bases, with 12 bases sitting between them. The CDR3 DNA follows: TGTGCCAGCAGGGAGGGAAGGAGCTCCTACGAGCAGTACTTC. Amino acid sequence: CASREGRSSYEQYF.

Regarding this clonotype: Mismatch with germline at one junction end may stem from a read error. This chain links TRBV7-2 with TRBJ2-2; 9 bases agree with TRBD2. CDR1 and CDR2 (germline): SGHTA, FQGNSA. CDR3 length: 15 amino acids. The CDR3 DNA reads TGTGCCAGCAGCTTGCAAGCGGGAGGCACCGGGGAGCTGTCTTTT. This sequence encodes CASSLQAGGTGELSF.

This clonotype has ten or more counts. The J gene is TRBJ1-2, the V gene TRBV6-1, with 7 bases fitting TRBD1. Germline-derived CDR1 and CDR2 are MNHNS and SASEGT. The CDR3 runs to 15 residues. V dropped 7 bases and J dropped 4; count of bases not matched to a gene: 12. The CDR3 nucleotides read TGTGCCAGCACCAACCGGGACAGACATACCTATGGCTACACCTTC. Translation: CASTNRDRHTYGYTF.

CDR3 region: CASSQQGPLGEKLFF. CDR3 DNA: TGTGCCAGCAGCCAACAAGGACCCTTGGGAGAAAAACTGTTTTTT. The chain couples TRBV14 to TRBJ1-4; D gene ambiguous. The germline V gene has CDR1 SGHDN and CDR2 FVKESK. V lost 2 bases, J lost 8 bases, and 15 bases lay in between. The CDR3 has 15 amino acids. Together with reference TRBV14 and TRBJ1-4, the CDR3 gives the full variable domain: EAGVTQFPSHSVIEKGQTVTLRCDPISGHDNLYWYRRVMGKEIKFLLHFVKESKQDESGMPNNRFLAERTGGTYSTLKVQPAELEDSGVYFCASSQQGPLGEKLFFGSGTQLSVL.

The chain couples TRBV18 to TRBJ1-1; D unclear. Trimming took off 4 bases at V and 3 bases at J, with 15 bases between the two ends. Germline V CDR1 and CDR2: KGHSH, LQKENI. The CDR3 is made up of 15 amino acids. The CDR3 region has the DNA TGTGCCAGCTCACGGCAGGCACCTTGGGACACTGAAGCTTTCTTT. Translating gives CASSRQAPWDTEAFF.

V usage is TRBV5-1 and J usage is TRBJ2-5; D is unresolved. V was shortened by 0 bases and J by 1 base, with 10 bases between the two germline ends. The CDR3 is made up of 15 amino acids. CDR1 SGHRS and CDR2 YFSETQ come from the germline V gene. CDR3: CASSLGLARQETQYF. CDR3 in DNA: TGCGCCAGCAGCTTGGGACTCGCCCGCCAAGAGACCCAGTACTTC.

The CDR3 bases are TGTGCCTGGATCGCAGGGCGGGAGCAGTACTTC. Its protein is CAWIAGREQYF. The V gene is TRBV30, the J gene TRBJ2-7, with D possibly TRBD1 on 5 matching bases. Looked up from germline, CDR1 is GTSNPN and CDR2 is SVGIG (reference sequence). The CDR3 runs to 11 residues. The V end was cut by 4 bases, the J end by 7 bases, with 11 bases between.

This clonotype has ten or more counts. V and J are TRBV12-3 or TRBV12-4 and TRBJ1-5, with TRBD1 as a possible D gene (5 bases). V shed 6 bases and J shed 8 bases, with 20 bases lying between them. CDR3 length equals 15 residues. CDR3 sequence reads: CASRPGLANGEPQHF. In DNA form, the CDR3 reads TGTGCCAGCAGGCCGGGACTCGCTAACGGGGAGCCCCAGCATTTT.

This clonotype was detected a few times. The rearrangement joins TRBV6-1 to TRBJ1-5; 7 bases agree with TRBD1. The CDR3 is made up of 15 amino acids. Trimming took 2 bases from V and 4 from J; bases not matched to a gene: 5. Germline V gives CDR1 MNHNS, CDR2 SASEGT. Here the CDR3 DNA reads TGTGCCAGCAGTGAAATGGGACAGCTAAATCAGCCCCAGCATTTT. This sequence encodes CASSEMGQLNQPQHF.

Many counts were recorded for this clonotype. The rearrangement joins TRBV28 to TRBJ1-1, with a tentative D call TRBD1 (5 bases). The V gene lost 5 bases and the J gene lost 3 bases, with 16 bases spanning the gap. The CDR3 is 15 amino acids. CDR1 is MDHEN, CDR2 SYDVKM, per germline. The CDR3 DNA reads as TGTGCCAGCAGTGGGCCCAGGGCGGGAGACACTGAAGCTTTCTTT. Translating gives CASSGPRAGDTEAFF.

This clonotype was detected many times. The chain carries TRBV5-1 and TRBJ2-7; 7 nucleotides line up with TRBD1. V lost 2 bases, J lost 2 bases, and 7 bases stayed unmatched. Germline assignment: CDR1 SGHRS and CDR2 YFSETQ. The CDR3 consists of 15 residues. CDR3 nucleotides: TGCGCCAGCAGCTTACAGGGGATATCAGCCTACGAGCAGTACTTC. Translation gives CASSLQGISAYEQYF.

Only a few counts were recorded for this clonotype. The V and J genes are TRBV6-4 and TRBJ1-2; no firm D call. The CDR3 loop spans 15 amino acids. The germline V gene has CDR1 MRHNA and CDR2 SNTAGT. Between the trimmed V and J ends, which lost 6 bases and 4 bases, there was a span of 18 bases. The CDR3 DNA reads TGTGCCAGCAGCTTAAACCCAGGAACAGCCTATGGCTACACCTTC. It specifies CASSLNPGTAYGYTF.